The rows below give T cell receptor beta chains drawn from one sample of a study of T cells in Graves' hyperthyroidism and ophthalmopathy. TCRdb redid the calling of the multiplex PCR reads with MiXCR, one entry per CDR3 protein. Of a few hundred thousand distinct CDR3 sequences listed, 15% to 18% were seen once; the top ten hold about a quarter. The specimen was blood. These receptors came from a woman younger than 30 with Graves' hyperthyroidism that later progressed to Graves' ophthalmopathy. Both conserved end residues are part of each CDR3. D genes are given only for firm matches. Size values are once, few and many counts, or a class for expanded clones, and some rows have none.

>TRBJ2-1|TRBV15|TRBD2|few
CATSSSGRGGSYNEQFF
TGTGCCACCAGCAGTAGCGGGAGGGGGGGCTCCTACAATGAGCAGTTCTTC
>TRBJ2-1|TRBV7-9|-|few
CASSLVISTGGEEQFF
TGTGCCAGCAGCTTAGTGATCTCGACAGGCGGAGAGGAGCAGTTCTTC
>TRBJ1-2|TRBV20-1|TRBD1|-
CSARARGQGDFYDYTF
TGCAGTGCTAGAGCCCGCGGACAGGGGGACTTCTATGACTACACCTTC
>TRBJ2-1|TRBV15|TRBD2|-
CATALAGFNEQFF
TGTGCCACAGCGCTAGCGGGATTCAATGAGCAGTTCTTC
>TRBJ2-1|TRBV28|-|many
CASSARFPEQFF
TGTGCCAGCAGTGCTAGGTTCCCTGAGCAGTTCTTC
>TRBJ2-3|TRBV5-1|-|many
CASSLSVLTDTQYF
TGCGCCAGCAGCTTGTCTGTCCTCACAGATACGCAGTATTTT
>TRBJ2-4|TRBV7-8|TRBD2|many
CASSLYVGTSGNTNIQYF
TGTGCCAGCAGCTTATACGTGGGGACTAGCGGGAATACAAACATTCAGTACTTC
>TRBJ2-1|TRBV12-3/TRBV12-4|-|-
CASSPGLAPTYDEQFF
TGTGCCAGCAGTCCAGGCCTAGCGCCCACCTACGATGAGCAGTTCTTC
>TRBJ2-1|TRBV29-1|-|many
CSVVRDNEQFF
TGCAGCGTTGTCCGAGATAACGAGCAGTTCTTC
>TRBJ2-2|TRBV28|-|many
CASSISGGTGELFF
TGTGCCAGCAGCATTAGCGGAGGGACCGGGGAGCTGTTTTTT
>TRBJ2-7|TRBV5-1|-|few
CASSSEVGVTYEQYF
TGCGCCAGCAGCTCAGAGGTAGGGGTAACCTACGAGCAGTACTTC
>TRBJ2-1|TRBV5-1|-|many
CASSLFAHGEQFF
TGCGCCAGCAGCTTGTTTGCCCACGGAGAGCAGTTCTTC
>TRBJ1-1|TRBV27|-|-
CASSGGLFGAFF
TGTGCCAGCTCTGGCGGCTTATTTGGAGCTTTCTTT
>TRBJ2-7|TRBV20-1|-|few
CSARDEGGGFYEQYF
TGCAGTGCTAGAGATGAGGGGGGAGGGTTCTACGAGCAGTACTTC
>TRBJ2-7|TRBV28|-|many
CASSLPQRAYEQYF
TGTGCCAGCAGTTTACCTCAGAGGGCCTACGAGCAGTACTTC
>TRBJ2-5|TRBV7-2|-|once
CASSLVASLIDTQYF
TGTGCCAGCAGCTTAGTGGCGTCCTTAATAGATACCCAGTACTTC
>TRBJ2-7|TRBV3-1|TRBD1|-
CASGQGTGPYEQYF
TGTGCCAGCGGCCAGGGGACAGGCCCCTACGAGCAGTACTTC
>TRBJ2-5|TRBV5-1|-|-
CASSLARDRETQYF
TGCGCCAGCAGCTTGGCCCGGGACCGAGAGACCCAGTACTTC
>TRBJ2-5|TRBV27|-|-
CASSSGFYQYF
TGTGCCAGCAGTTCAGGGTTTTATCAGTACTTC
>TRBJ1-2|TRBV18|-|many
CASSPDGGYGYTF
TGTGCCAGCTCACCCGACGGAGGCTATGGCTACACCTTC
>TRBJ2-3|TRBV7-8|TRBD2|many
CASSLATSSGYTDTQYF
TGTGCCAGCAGCTTAGCTACATCTAGCGGATACACAGATACGCAGTATTTT
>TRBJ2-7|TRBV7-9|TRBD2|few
CASSHPPGLAGGYEQYF
TGTGCCAGCAGCCACCCGCCGGGACTAGCGGGAGGATACGAGCAGTACTTC
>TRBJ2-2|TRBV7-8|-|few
CASSPTVGELFF
TGTGCCAGCAGCCCCACAGTAGGGGAGCTGTTTTTT
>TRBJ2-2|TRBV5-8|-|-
CASSFDRVTGELFF
TGTGCCAGCAGCTTCGACAGAGTGACCGGGGAGCTGTTTTTT
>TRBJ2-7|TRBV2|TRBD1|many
CASRPDRNSYEQYF
TGTGCCAGCAGGCCGGACAGGAACTCCTACGAGCAGTACTTC
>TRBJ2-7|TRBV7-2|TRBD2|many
CASSLDGRAQYEQYF
TGTGCCAGCAGCTTAGACGGGAGGGCCCAATACGAGCAGTACTTC
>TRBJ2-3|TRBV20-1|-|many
CSATQAGPKPDTQYF
TGCAGTGCTACCCAGGCGGGACCCAAACCAGATACGCAGTATTTT
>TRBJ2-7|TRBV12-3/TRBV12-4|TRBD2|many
CASSLILASGISYEQYF
TGTGCCAGCAGTTTAATTCTGGCTAGCGGGATCTCCTACGAGCAGTACTTC
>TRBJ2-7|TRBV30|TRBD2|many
CAWSLAGSGEQYF
TGTGCCTGGAGTCTAGCGGGGAGTGGGGAGCAGTACTTC
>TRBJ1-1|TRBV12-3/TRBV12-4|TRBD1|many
CASTRRGRRVNTEAFF
TGTGCCAGCACTCGCAGGGGGCGGCGTGTGAACACTGAAGCTTTCTTT
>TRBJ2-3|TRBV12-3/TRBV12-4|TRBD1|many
CASSFLPGQGGPTGSTDTQYF
TGTGCCAGCAGTTTCCTCCCTGGACAGGGGGGACCCACGGGGTCCACAGATACGCAGTATTTT
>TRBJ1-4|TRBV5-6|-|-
CASSLAVRVNEKLFF
TGTGCCAGCAGCTTGGCGGTCAGGGTGAATGAAAAACTGTTTTTT
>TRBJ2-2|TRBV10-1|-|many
CASSVYVTGELFF
TGCGCCAGCAGTGTGTATGTCACCGGGGAGCTGTTTTTT
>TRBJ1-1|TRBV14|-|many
CASSQGTIEAFF
TGTGCCAGCAGCCAGGGGACAATTGAAGCTTTCTTT
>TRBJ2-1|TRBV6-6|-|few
CASSYSSRRGYNEQFF
TGTGCCAGCAGTTACAGTTCCCGGAGGGGGTACAATGAGCAGTTCTTC
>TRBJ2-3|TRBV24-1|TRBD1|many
CATSVPGTAYTDTQYF
TGTGCCACCAGTGTTCCCGGGACAGCTTACACAGATACGCAGTATTTT
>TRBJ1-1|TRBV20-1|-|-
CSAGPYWDAGRTEAFF
TGCAGTGCTGGACCCTACTGGGACGCGGGCCGGACTGAAGCTTTCTTT
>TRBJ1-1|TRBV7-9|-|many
CASSPSLTEAFF
TGTGCCAGCAGCCCCAGTTTAACTGAAGCTTTCTTT
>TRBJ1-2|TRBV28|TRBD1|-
CASTLGQGHYGYTF
TGTGCCAGCACCCTGGGACAGGGACACTATGGCTACACCTTC
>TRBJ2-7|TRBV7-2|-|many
CASSTHRAEQYF
TGTGCCAGCAGCACCCATAGGGCCGAGCAGTACTTC
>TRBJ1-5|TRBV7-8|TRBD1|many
CASSLERGRGISGNQPQHF
TGTGCCAGCAGCTTAGAGCGTGGCAGGGGGATAAGTGGCAATCAGCCCCAGCATTTT
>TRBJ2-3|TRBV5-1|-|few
CASSDSGYADTQYF
TGCGCCAGCAGCGATTCGGGGTATGCAGATACGCAGTATTTT
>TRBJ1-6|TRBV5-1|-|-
CASSLDTGASNSPLHF
TGCGCCAGCAGCTTGGATACGGGAGCGTCTAATTCACCCCTCCACTTT
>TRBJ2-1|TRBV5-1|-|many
CASSGIWNEQFF
TGCGCCAGCAGCGGAATCTGGAATGAGCAGTTCTTC
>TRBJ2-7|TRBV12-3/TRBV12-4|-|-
CASSFESVNYEQYF
TGTGCCAGCAGTTTTGAAAGCGTCAACTACGAGCAGTACTTC
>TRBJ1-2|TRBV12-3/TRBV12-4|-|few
CASSLVLAQGYTF
TGTGCCAGCAGTTTGGTTTTGGCTCAGGGCTACACCTTC
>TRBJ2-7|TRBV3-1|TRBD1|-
CASSQSLRDRAIEQYF
TGTGCCAGCAGCCAGAGTCTCCGGGACAGGGCGATCGAGCAGTACTTC
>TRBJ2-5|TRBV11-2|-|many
CASSFRRAWETQYF
TGTGCCAGCAGCTTCCGCAGGGCCTGGGAGACCCAGTACTTC